The next 5 T cell receptor beta chains were all read from a single sample in a study of T cells after yellow fever vaccination. Via MiXCR, TCRdb re-called the 5' RACE reads, giving one row per CDR3 protein. Of 250,000 or so distinct CDR3 sequences in the sample, more than 6.5% were seen once. The sequencing used CD4+ T cells sorted from PBMCs, collected on the day of the yellow fever booster vaccination. Every receptor here comes from a man aged 25-45 years who received the YFV17D yellow fever vaccine.

This clonotype was recorded a few times. The chain has TRBV7-9 and TRBJ2-1, with D perhaps assigned TRBD1 or TRBD2 (5 bases each). Germline V gene sequence: CDR1 SEHNR, CDR2 FQNEAQ (reference sequence). V lost 5 bases to trimming and J lost 2 bases, with 13 bases between them. CDR3 size: 15 residues. The CDR3 protein is CASSPRDGPYNEQFF. For the CDR3, the DNA is TGTGCCAGCAGCCCCCGGGACGGGCCCTACAATGAGCAGTTCTTC.

The chain recombines TRBV4-3 with TRBJ2-2, with TRBD1 as a possible D gene (5 bases). Between the trimmed V and J ends, which lost 0 bases and 1 base, there was a span of 12 bases. This CDR3 comprises 17 residues. Germline V gene lookup returns CDR1 LGHNA and CDR2 YSLEER. The CDR3 region has the DNA TGCGCCAGCAGCCAAGATGGGGCGCGTAAGAACACCGGGGAGCTGTTTTTT. Translated, it gives CASSQDGARKNTGELFF.

This clonotype was found many times. J is TRBJ1-1 and V is TRBV29-1; 9 bases match TRBD1. V trimming: 7 bases; J trimming: 1 base; junction bases outside the gene matches: 10. The CDR3 has 15 residues. The germline V gene has CDR1 SQVTM and CDR2 ANQGSEA. The CDR3 DNA is TGCAGCGCGCTTACAGGGGGCGGGGAGAACACTGAAGCTTTCTTT. It is translated as CSALTGGGENTEAFF.

This clonotype has more than one count but fewer than ten. This chain joins TRBV29-1 and TRBJ2-1, with D maybe TRBD1 (6 bases). V lost 5 bases to trimming and J lost 3 bases, with 14 bases between them. The CDR3 extends over 14 amino acids. The germline V gene has CDR1 SQVTM and CDR2 ANQGSEA. CDR3 in amino acids: CSVMKTGNYNEQFF. As DNA, the CDR3 is TGCAGCGTTATGAAGACAGGAAACTACAATGAGCAGTTCTTC.

As concerns this clonotype: One junction end does not reproduce the germline sequence, and a read error may be involved. The rearrangement uses TRBV5-4 and TRBJ2-7; TRBD1 might be the D (5 bases). Per the germline V gene, CDR1 is SGHNT and CDR2 is YYREEE (reference sequence). CDR3 size: 14 residues. The CDR3 reads CASSLRGISYEQNF. The DNA of the CDR3 is TGTGCCAGCAGCTTGAGGGGTATTTCCTACGAGCAGAACTTC.